Following are 4 T cell receptor beta chains from one sample sequenced in a study of T cells in Graves' hyperthyroidism and ophthalmopathy. RNA transcripts yielded amplified TCR beta CDR3 regions. HTBI primers drove first-round RT-PCR of the TCR CDR3. TCRdb reanalysed the multiplex PCR reads using MiXCR and keeps one entry per CDR3 protein. This table has roughly 750,000 distinct CDR3 sequences, about 15% appearing once. The sequenced sample was blood. These receptor sequences come from a young man with Graves' hyperthyroidism.

The chain employs TRBV5-5 and TRBJ2-7; D possibly corresponds to TRBD1 (6 bases). There are 16 residues in the CDR3. Trimming took off 4 bases at V and 0 bases at J, with 17 bases between the two ends. Germline CDR1 is SGHKS and CDR2 is YYEKEE (reference sequence). The CDR3 loop reads CASSRGAGASSYEQYF. CDR3 bases: TGTGCCAGCAGCCGAGGAGCAGGGGCGAGCTCCTACGAGCAGTACTTC.

This clonotype was counted many times. This chain connects TRBV11-3 to TRBJ2-7; D uncertain. V lost 5 bases, J lost 3 bases, and 5 bases lay in between. CDR3 length: 11 residues. Germline CDR1 is SGHNT and CDR2 is YENEEA. The CDR3 DNA reads TGTGCCAGCAGCCGTATCTACGAGCAGTACTTC. Amino acid sequence: CASSRIYEQYF.

The genes are TRBV6-8 and TRBJ2-7; 10 bases align to TRBD1. This CDR3 is 12 amino acids long. Per the germline V gene, CDR1 is MNHGY and CDR2 is SAAAGT. V was clipped by 9 bases and J by 8 bases; unmatched bases: 7. CDR3 region: CASTGTGVQQYF. For the CDR3, the DNA is TGTGCCAGTACCGGGACAGGGGTTCAGCAGTACTTC.

The table lists this clonotype with many counts. This chain uses TRBV9 with TRBJ2-1, with 8 bases aligning to TRBD2. The CDR3 runs 15 residues. J gave up 9 bases and V 7 bases, and 15 bases lay outside the gene matches. Germline CDR1 and CDR2: SGDLS and YYNGEE. The CDR3, as DNA: TGTGCCAGCTCCCCGGGACTAGAAACTCTGGGTGAGCAGTTCTTC. It is translated as CASSPGLETLGEQFF. The entire variable domain, with the rest obtained from reference TRBV9 and TRBJ2-1, is as follows: DSGVTQTPKHLITATGQRVTLRCSPRSGDLSVYWYQQSLDQGLQFLIQYYNGEERAKGNILERFSAQQFPDLHSELNLSSLELGDSALYFCASSPGLETLGEQFFGPGTRLTVL.